This entry concerns a single T cell receptor beta chain. Per the authors' pipeline: Estimates of nucleated cell counts were drawn from the amplification of reference gene primers. Only in-frame clones appear in the TCRdb table, and some are missing; sequencing was by immunoSEQ multiplex PCR. V and J calls and clone size are given by that table; D and trimming were obtained from the DNA. In the table there are about 230,000 clones, just over 85% of which are singletons. The CDR3 has 11 residues. V dropped 5 bases and J dropped 13 bases, with 9 bases sitting between them. CDR1 and CDR2 from the germline V gene are LNHDA and SQIVND (reference sequence). The data were obtained in a study of blood T cell repertoires in COVID-19.

V and J are TRBV19 and TRBJ1-6, with D possibly matching TRBD1 (5 bases). Sequencing was carried out using peripheral blood. This clonotype originated in a man between 50 and 59 years old with COVID-19, enrolled during active disease. The CDR3 region is CASSPGGPLHF. CDR3 bases: TGTGCCAGTAGTCCGGGGGGTCCCCTCCACTTT.